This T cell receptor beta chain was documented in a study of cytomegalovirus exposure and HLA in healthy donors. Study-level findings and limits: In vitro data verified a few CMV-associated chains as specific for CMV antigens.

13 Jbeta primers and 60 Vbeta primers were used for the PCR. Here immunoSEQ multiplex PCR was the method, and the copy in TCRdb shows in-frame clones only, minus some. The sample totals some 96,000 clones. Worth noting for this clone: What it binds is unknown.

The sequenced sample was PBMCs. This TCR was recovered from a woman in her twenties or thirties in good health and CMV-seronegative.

The CDR3 region has the DNA TGTGCCAGCAGCTTGGCCTTGGGGGGGATAAAGACCCAGTACTTC. It is translated as CASSLALGGIKTQYF. This chain uses TRBV5-4 with TRBJ2-5; 7 bases line up with TRBD2. The length of the CDR3 is 15 residues. Looked up from germline, CDR1 is SGHNT and CDR2 is YYREEE (reference sequence). The J segment lost 6 bases and the V segment lost 0 bases, leaving 8 bases of the junction unmatched.